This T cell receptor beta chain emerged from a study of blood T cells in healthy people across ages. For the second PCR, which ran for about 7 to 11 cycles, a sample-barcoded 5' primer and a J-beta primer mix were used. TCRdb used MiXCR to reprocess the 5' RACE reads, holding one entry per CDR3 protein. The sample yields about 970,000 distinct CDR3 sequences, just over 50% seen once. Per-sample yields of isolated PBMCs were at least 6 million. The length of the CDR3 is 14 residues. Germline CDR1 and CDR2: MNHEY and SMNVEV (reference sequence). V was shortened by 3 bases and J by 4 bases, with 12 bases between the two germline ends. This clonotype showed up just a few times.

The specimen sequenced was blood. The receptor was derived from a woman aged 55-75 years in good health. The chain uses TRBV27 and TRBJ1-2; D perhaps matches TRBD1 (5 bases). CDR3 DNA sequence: TGTGCCAGCAGTTTCAGTGCGGGGCCCTATGGCTACACCTTC. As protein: CASSFSAGPYGYTF.